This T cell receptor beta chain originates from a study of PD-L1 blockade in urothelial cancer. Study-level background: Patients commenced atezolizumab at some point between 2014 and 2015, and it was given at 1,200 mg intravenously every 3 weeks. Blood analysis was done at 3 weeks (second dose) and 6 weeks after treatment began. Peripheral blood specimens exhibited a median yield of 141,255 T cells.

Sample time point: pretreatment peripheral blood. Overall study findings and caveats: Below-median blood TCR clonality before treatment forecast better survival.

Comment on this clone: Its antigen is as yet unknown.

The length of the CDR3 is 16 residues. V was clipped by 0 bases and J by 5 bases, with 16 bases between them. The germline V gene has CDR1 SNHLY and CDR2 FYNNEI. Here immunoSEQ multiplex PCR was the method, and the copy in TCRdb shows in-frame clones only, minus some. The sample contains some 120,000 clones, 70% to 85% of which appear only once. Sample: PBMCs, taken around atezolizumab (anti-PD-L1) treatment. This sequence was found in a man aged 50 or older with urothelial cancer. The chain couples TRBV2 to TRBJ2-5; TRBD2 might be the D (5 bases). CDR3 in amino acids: CASSEALRGRGETQYF. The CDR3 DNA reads TGTGCCAGCAGTGAAGCGCTTCGAGGGAGAGGCGAGACCCAGTACTTC. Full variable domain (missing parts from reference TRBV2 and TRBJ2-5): EPEVTQTPSHQVTQMGQEVILRCVPISNHLYFYWYRQILGQKVEFLVSFYNNEISEKSEIFDDQFSVERPDGSNFTLKIRSTKLEDSAMYFCASSEALRGRGETQYFGPGTRLLVL.